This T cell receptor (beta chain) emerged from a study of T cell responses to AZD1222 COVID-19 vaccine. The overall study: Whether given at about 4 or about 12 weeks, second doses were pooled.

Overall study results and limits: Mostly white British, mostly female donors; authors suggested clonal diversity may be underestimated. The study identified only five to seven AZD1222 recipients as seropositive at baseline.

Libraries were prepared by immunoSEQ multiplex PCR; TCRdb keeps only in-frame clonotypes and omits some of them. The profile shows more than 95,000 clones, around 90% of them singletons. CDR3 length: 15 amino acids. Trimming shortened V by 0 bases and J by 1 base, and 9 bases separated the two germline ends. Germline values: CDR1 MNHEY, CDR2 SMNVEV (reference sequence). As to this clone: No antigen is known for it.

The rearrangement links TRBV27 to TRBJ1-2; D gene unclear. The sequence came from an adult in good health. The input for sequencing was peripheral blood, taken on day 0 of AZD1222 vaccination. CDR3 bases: TGTGCCAGCAGTTTATCGACGGCCCTTAACTATGGCTACACCTTC. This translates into CASSLSTALNYGYTF.